The 24 T cell receptor beta chains given below trace back to one sample, sequenced in a study of blood T cell repertoires in COVID-19. Here immunoSEQ multiplex PCR was the method, and the copy in TCRdb shows in-frame clones only, minus some. The sample shows over 200,000 clones, approximately 83% of them seen only once. The specimen was peripheral blood. The receptors stem from a woman aged 30 to 39 who had recovered from COVID-19.

The rearrangement joins TRBV2 to TRBJ2-3, with 10 bases identical to TRBD2. J gave up 1 base and V 6 bases, and 13 bases lay outside the gene matches. Germline V CDR1 and CDR2: SNHLY, FYNNEI. There are 18 residues in the CDR3. CDR3 sequence reads: CASSPTEILAGGTDTQYF. DNA of the CDR3: TGTGCCAGCAGCCCGACTGAAATTCTAGCGGGGGGCACAGATACGCAGTATTTT.

The chain links TRBV2 to TRBJ2-5; 14 positions agree with TRBD2. This CDR3 is 14 amino acids long. Trimming took 7 bases from V and 12 from J; bases not matched to a gene: 10. Germline V gene lookup returns CDR1 SNHLY and CDR2 FYNNEI. DNA for the CDR3: TGTGCCAGCATTCCGGGACTAGCGGGGGAGGCGGAGTACTTC. It codes for CASIPGLAGEAEYF.

There are a few counts of this clone. This chain connects TRBV27 to TRBJ2-2, with D perhaps TRBD2 (7 bases). The CDR3 spans 13 residues. Trimming shortened V by 6 bases and J by 9 bases, and 14 bases separated the two germline ends. Germline assignment: CDR1 MNHEY and CDR2 SMNVEV (reference sequence). This chain's CDR3 is CASSQGGVRELFF. The CDR3 DNA sequence: TGTGCCAGCAGCCAAGGGGGGGTCCGGGAGCTGTTTTTT.

J is TRBJ1-3 and V is TRBV18; 9 bases match TRBD1. The CDR3 contains 18 residues. Germline lookup yields CDR1 KGHSH and CDR2 LQKENI. Trimming cost V 2 bases and J 4 bases; bases outside gene matches: 12. The CDR3 nucleotides read TGTGCCAGCTCACCAAATGCCCGAGGGACAGGGTCCGGAAACACCATATATTTT. This codes for CASSPNARGTGSGNTIYF.

In this sample, this clone turned up many times. The chain is built from TRBV15 and TRBJ2-1; TRBD2 is a possible D gene (7 bases). Germline CDR1 LNHNV, CDR2 YYDKDF (reference sequence). Trimming cost V 0 bases and J 2 bases, with 17 bases left between them. The CDR3 is 18 amino acids. The CDR3: CATSREGGSGVTYNEQFF. As DNA, the CDR3 is TGTGCCACCAGCAGAGAAGGGGGGAGCGGGGTTACCTACAATGAGCAGTTCTTC. Full variable domain (remainder filled in from reference TRBV15 and TRBJ2-1): DAMVIQNPRYQVTQFGKPVTLSCSQTLNHNVMYWYQQKSSQAPKLLFHYYDKDFNNEADTPDNFQSRRPNTSFCFLDIRSPGLGDTAMYLCATSREGGSGVTYNEQFFGPGTRLTVL.

The rearrangement uses TRBV19 and TRBJ1-2, with TRBD1 as a possible D gene (6 bases). The V gene's germline CDR1 is LNHDA and CDR2 SQIVND (reference sequence). The CDR3 has 13 residues. The V and J ends lost 4 bases and 4 bases respectively, with 10 bases between them. This chain's CDR3 is CASSTETGYGYTF. The CDR3 region has the DNA TGTGCCAGTAGTACTGAGACAGGCTATGGCTACACCTTC.

The chain combines TRBV27 with TRBJ1-2, with 7 positions matching TRBD1. The CDR3 has 14 residues. Trimming removed 5 bases from V and 1 base from J; junction bases left unmatched: 4. Germline CDR1 reads MNHEY; CDR2 reads SMNVEV (reference sequence). The CDR3 sequence: CASSTTGFNYGYTF. The CDR3 DNA reads TGTGCCAGCAGTACGACAGGGTTTAACTATGGCTACACCTTC.

The rearrangement joins TRBV6-1 to TRBJ2-1; 9 nucleotides line up with TRBD1. V lost 3 bases to trimming and J lost 8 bases; unmatched junction nucleotides: 14. The CDR3 is 17 residues long. CDR1 is MNHNS, CDR2 SASEGT, per germline. The CDR3 is CASSDQPTGGNHHEQFF. CDR3 nucleotide sequence: TGTGCCAGCAGTGACCAGCCAACAGGGGGCAACCACCATGAGCAGTTCTTC.

The chain joins TRBV25-1 to TRBJ2-7; 11 nucleotides agree with TRBD1. The ends lost 5 bases at V and 5 bases at J; junction bases unmatched: 8. The CDR3 is 15 residues long. Germline-derived CDR1 and CDR2 are MGHDK and SYGVNS. CDR3 loop: CASSYPGQGAHEQYF. The CDR3 DNA is TGTGCCAGCAGTTACCCTGGACAGGGGGCCCACGAGCAGTACTTC.

The chain employs TRBV10-2 and TRBJ2-7, with a weak D call TRBD1 (6 bases). The germline gives CDR1 WSHSY, CDR2 SAAADI. Trimming shortened V by 6 bases and J by 2 bases, and 17 bases separated the two germline ends. CDR3 size: 15 residues. The CDR3 DNA is TGCGCCAGCAGCTACCGGGACAAGGCACCCTACGAGCAGTACTTC. This codes for CASSYRDKAPYEQYF.

The chain recombines TRBV13 with TRBJ1-1; 7 nucleotides match TRBD1. The CDR3 loop spans 14 amino acids. V was pared by 5 bases and J by 5 bases, with 8 bases of the junction left unmatched. CDR1 and CDR2 (germline): PRHDT, FYEKMQ (reference sequence). As DNA, the CDR3 is TGTGCCAGCAGCCCCATTCAGGGGGTGACTGAAGCTTTCTTT. Protein: CASSPIQGVTEAFF. Based on the CDR3 plus reference TRBV13 and TRBJ1-1, the full variable domain is AAGVIQSPRHLIKEKRETATLKCYPIPRHDTVYWYQQGPGQDPQFLISFYEKMQSDKGSIPDRFSAQQFSDYHSELNMSSLELGDSALYFCASSPIQGVTEAFFGQGTRLTVV.

This chain connects TRBV7-9 to TRBJ1-2; D not certain. CDR1 is SEHNR and CDR2 is FQNEAQ in the germline V gene (reference sequence). Trimming took off 3 bases at V and 6 bases at J, with 11 bases between the two ends. The CDR3 has 13 residues. The CDR3 sequence: CASSLDYVNGYTF. For the CDR3, the DNA is TGTGCCAGCAGCTTGGACTACGTCAATGGCTACACCTTC.

J is TRBJ2-5 and V is TRBV3-1 (or the pseudogene TRBV3-2), with D perhaps matching TRBD2 (7 bases). CDR1 and CDR2 (germline): LGHDT, YNNKEL (reference sequence). The CDR3 spans 15 residues. V was cut by 6 bases and J by 1 base, with 15 bases left in between. The CDR3 sequence is CASRTVGGVQETQYF. The CDR3 bases are TGTGCCAGCAGGACCGTAGGGGGGGTCCAAGAGACCCAGTACTTC.

V is TRBV7-2 and J is TRBJ2-1; possible D gene TRBD1, 6 bases. This CDR3 is 16 amino acids long. Trimming stripped 1 base from V and 8 bases from J, with 18 bases between. The germline CDR1 and CDR2 sequences are SGHTA and FQGNSA. CDR3 sequence (DNA): TGTGCCAGCAGCTTAGATGTGGGGGCCCCCGGGCATGAGCAGTTCTTC. Encoded protein: CASSLDVGAPGHEQFF. Based on the CDR3 plus reference TRBV7-2 and TRBJ2-1, the full variable domain is GAGVSQSPSNKVTEKGKDVELRCDPISGHTALYWYRQSLGQGLEFLIYFQGNSAPDKSGLPSDRFSAERTGGSVSTLTIQRTQQEDSAVYLCASSLDVGAPGHEQFFGPGTRLTVL.

The chain's CDR3 is CASSDDSSGNTIYF. The CDR3, as DNA: TGTGCCAGCAGCGATGACAGCTCTGGAAACACCATATATTTT. This chain links TRBV9 with TRBJ1-3; maybe TRBD1 (5 bases). The length of the CDR3 is 14 residues. The germline V and J ends were trimmed by 3 bases and 0 bases, with 7 bases remaining between them. Germline CDR1 is SGDLS and CDR2 is YYNGEE.

This clone was recorded only once. The rearrangement joins TRBV2 to TRBJ2-2; 7 bases map to TRBD1. CDR1 is SNHLY and CDR2 is FYNNEI in the germline V gene. The CDR3 sequence is 16 residues long. With 2 bases clipped from V and 3 bases from J, the junction kept 6 bases outside the gene matches. CDR3 in amino acids: CASSEWTGKDTGELFF. In DNA form, the CDR3 reads TGTGCCAGCAGTGAATGGACAGGAAAGGACACCGGGGAGCTGTTTTTT.

This chain links TRBV5-1 with TRBJ1-2; 8 bases fit TRBD1. Germline CDR1 SGHRS, CDR2 YFSETQ. V shed 5 bases, J shed 4 bases, and the junction held 7 bases outside the gene matches. CDR3 length equals 14 residues. CDR3 region: CASRAGTGGYGYTF. Here the CDR3 DNA reads TGCGCCAGCAGGGCTGGTACAGGGGGCTATGGCTACACCTTC.

This chain connects TRBV11-2 to TRBJ1-4, with D possibly matching TRBD1 (6 bases). Between the trimmed V and J ends, which lost 1 base and 7 bases, there was a span of 10 bases. The CDR3 has 14 residues. Germline V CDR1 and CDR2: SGHAT, FQNNGV. CDR3 bases: TGTGCCAGCAGCTTAGTTTCAGGGGTTGAAAAACTGTTTTTT. Its translation: CASSLVSGVEKLFF.

J is TRBJ1-1 and V is TRBV2, with 8 bases that match TRBD1. The germline gives CDR1 SNHLY, CDR2 FYNNEI. The V and J ends lost 5 bases and 5 bases, in that order; junction bases with no gene match: 4. The CDR3 spans 13 residues. The DNA of the CDR3 is TGTGCCAGCAGTCTGACAGGGGAAACTGAAGCTTTCTTT. Residues: CASSLTGETEAFF.

This clone was picked up one time. The chain is built from TRBV7-6 and TRBJ2-1, with 11 nucleotides matching TRBD2. CDR3 size: 15 residues. The ends lost 5 bases at V and 8 bases at J; junction bases unmatched: 8. Looked up from germline, CDR1 is SGHVS and CDR2 is FNYEAQ. The CDR3 reads CASSPVTSGADEQFF. The CDR3, as DNA: TGTGCCAGCAGCCCGGTGACTAGCGGGGCCGATGAGCAGTTCTTC.

This clone was recorded only once. This sequence joins TRBV3-1 (or the pseudogene TRBV3-2) and TRBJ1-5, with a weak D call TRBD1 (5 bases). Germline values: CDR1 LGHDT, CDR2 YNNKEL (reference sequence). The length of the CDR3 is 16 residues. V lost 4 bases to trimming and J lost 0 bases, with 13 bases between them. CDR3: CASSRGQGSSNQPQHF. CDR3 in DNA: TGTGCCAGCAGCCGAGGCCAGGGTAGTAGCAATCAGCCCCAGCATTTT.

The chain couples TRBV5-4 to TRBJ1-2, with unresolved D. The germline V gene encodes CDR1 SGHNT and CDR2 YYREEE (reference sequence). Trimming cost V 0 bases and J 1 base, with 13 bases left between them. CDR3 size: 16 residues. The CDR3 protein is CASSLALKSHNYGYTF. CDR3 coding DNA: TGTGCCAGCAGCTTGGCCTTGAAGAGCCATAACTATGGCTACACCTTC.

The chain recombines TRBV13 with TRBJ1-1, with 7 positions matching TRBD1. From germline, CDR1 is PRHDT and CDR2 FYEKMQ (reference sequence). V lost 1 base to trimming and J lost 5 bases; unmatched junction nucleotides: 4. CDR3 size: 14 residues. The CDR3 DNA follows: TGTGCCAGCAGCTTAGACAGGGGAAGAACTGAAGCTTTCTTT. Its protein is CASSLDRGRTEAFF.

This sequence joins TRBV4-2 and TRBJ2-5; tentative D call: TRBD1 (6 bases). The CDR3 extends over 15 amino acids. Germline lookup yields CDR1 LGHNA and CDR2 YNFKEQ. V dropped 2 bases and J dropped 5 bases, with 15 bases sitting between them. CDR3 sequence reads: CASSQRDDDRETQYF. CDR3 sequence (DNA): TGTGCCAGCAGCCAAAGGGACGACGACAGGGAGACCCAGTACTTC.